This passage covers 13 T cell receptor beta chains from one sample sequenced in a study of T cells after yellow fever vaccination. MiXCR, applied by TCRdb to the 5' RACE reads, yields one record per CDR3 protein. The sample includes 120,000 or so distinct CDR3 sequences, 8.9% of them seen just once. The material was CD8+ T cells sorted from PBMCs, obtained on the day of the yellow fever booster vaccination. Receptor source: a man younger than 35 who received the YFV17D yellow fever vaccine.

V is TRBV27 and J is TRBJ1-1; TRBD1 agrees at 11 bases. The CDR3 has 15 amino acids. The germline gives CDR1 MNHEY, CDR2 SMNVEV (reference sequence). The ends lost 6 bases at V and 7 bases at J; junction bases unmatched: 10. In DNA form, the CDR3 reads TGTGCCAGCAGCCCATCGGGGGACAGGGGGTTTGAAGCTTTCTTT. This translates into CASSPSGDRGFEAFF.

This clonotype was seen more than once but under ten times. This chain connects TRBV7-9 to TRBJ1-2; the D is unclear. Germline-derived CDR1 and CDR2 are SEHNR and FQNEAQ (reference sequence). Trimming removed 3 bases at V and 3 bases at J, with 11 bases between. The CDR3 loop spans 14 amino acids. The CDR3 reads CASSFLGPYYGYTF. In nucleotides, the CDR3 is TGTGCCAGCAGCTTCCTCGGCCCCTACTATGGCTACACCTTC.

The chain couples TRBV27 to TRBJ2-1, with TRBD2 as a possible D gene (5 bases). CDR1 is MNHEY and CDR2 is SMNVEV in the germline V gene (reference sequence). The CDR3 length is 12 residues. Trimming shortened V by 8 bases and J by 9 bases, and 14 bases separated the two germline ends. CDR3 DNA sequence: TGTGCCAGCGCCTCTAGCATAGCTGAGCAGTTCTTC. Amino acid sequence: CASASSIAEQFF.

This clonotype appeared a few times. The chain joins TRBV11-2 to TRBJ1-1; 9 bases are a match to TRBD1. This CDR3 spans 15 amino acids. The V segment lost 5 bases and the J segment 5 bases; nucleotides outside the gene matches: 9. The germline CDR1 and CDR2 sequences are SGHAT and FQNNGV. CDR3 loop: CASSTYRGRRTEAFF. CDR3 nucleotides: TGTGCCAGCAGCACATACAGGGGGCGTCGTACTGAAGCTTTCTTT. Together with reference TRBV11-2 and TRBJ1-1, the CDR3 gives the full variable domain: EAGVAQSPRYKIIEKRQSVAFWCNPISGHATLYWYQQILGQGPKLLIQFQNNGVVDDSQLPKDRFSAERLKGVDSTLKIQPAKLEDSAVYLCASSTYRGRRTEAFFGQGTRLTVV.

This clonotype was counted only a few times. The chain links TRBV4-3 to TRBJ1-1; possible D gene TRBD1, 5 bases. The germline V and J ends were trimmed by 3 bases and 4 bases, with 12 bases remaining between them. This CDR3 region has 14 residues. Germline CDR1 is LGHNA and CDR2 is YSLEER. CDR3 residues: CASSHGPQGTEAFF. The DNA for the CDR3 is TGCGCCAGCAGCCATGGCCCGCAGGGCACTGAAGCTTTCTTT.

The rearrangement uses TRBV15 and TRBJ2-3; D is ambiguous. The V gene lost 5 bases and the J gene lost 4 bases, with 13 bases spanning the gap. Germline V gene data show CDR1 as LNHNV and CDR2 as YYDKDF (reference sequence). There are 14 residues in the CDR3. CDR3 protein: CATSRPGQADTQYF. The DNA for the CDR3 is TGTGCCACCAGCCGACCAGGCCAGGCAGATACGCAGTATTTT.

The chain links TRBV27 to TRBJ2-1; D is unresolved. The V end lost 5 bases, the J end lost 0 bases, and 8 bases lay between the germline ends. The CDR3 sequence is 14 residues long. Per germline, CDR1 MNHEY and CDR2 SMNVEV (reference sequence). For the CDR3, the DNA is TGTGCCAGCAGTCCTCTTACCTCCTACAATGAGCAGTTCTTC. Translation gives CASSPLTSYNEQFF.

This clonotype was observed a few times. The genes are TRBV20-1 and TRBJ2-5; 7 bases match TRBD2. Germline-derived CDR1 and CDR2 are DFQATT and SNEGSKA (reference sequence). CDR3 length equals 16 residues. V shed 3 bases and J 5 bases; nucleotides not matched to a gene: 15. CDR3 loop: CSARDRAGVVLETQYF. Here the CDR3 DNA reads TGCAGTGCTAGGGATAGGGCGGGGGTGGTGTTGGAGACCCAGTACTTC.

Many counts were recorded for this clonotype. V is TRBV10-3 and J is TRBJ2-7; 13 bases are shared with TRBD2. V gave up 3 bases and J gave up 5 bases; unmatched junction bases: 7. CDR3 length: 16 amino acids. Germline values: CDR1 ENHRY, CDR2 SYGVKD. CDR3: CAISDPGLAGPNEQYF. DNA for the CDR3: TGTGCCATCAGTGACCCGGGACTAGCGGGGCCGAACGAGCAGTACTTC.

The V gene is TRBV12-3 or TRBV12-4, the J gene TRBJ2-5, with TRBD1 matching over 7 bases. Trimming removed 5 bases from V and 1 base from J; junction bases left unmatched: 10. The CDR3 length is 16 residues. CDR3 sequence (DNA): TGTGCCAGCAGTCCCTCGACAGGGCCACGCCAAGAGACCCAGTACTTC. Translated, it gives CASSPSTGPRQETQYF.

The chain links TRBV9 to TRBJ2-2; TRBD2 is a possible D gene (6 bases). Trimming took 3 bases from V and 6 from J, leaving 6 bases between them. Germline V gives CDR1 SGDLS, CDR2 YYNGEE. This CDR3 contains 12 residues. The CDR3 region has the DNA TGTGCCAGCAGCGCGGGAGCCGGGGAGCTGTTTTTT. Residues: CASSAGAGELFF.

This clonotype was picked up one time. The gene calls are TRBV9 and TRBJ1-2; no definite D call. Germline V gene data show CDR1 as SGDLS and CDR2 as YYNGEE. Deletions cut 0 bases from V and 4 bases from J, with 10 bases between. The CDR3 has 14 amino acids. The CDR3 here is CASSVGGSTYGYTF. In DNA form, the CDR3 reads TGTGCCAGCAGCGTAGGGGGTTCCACCTATGGCTACACCTTC.

This clonotype has at least ten counts. The rearrangement uses TRBV20-1 and TRBJ2-7; 9 bases are a match to TRBD1. This CDR3 region has 13 residues. J gave up 5 bases and V 6 bases, and 8 bases lay outside the gene matches. Germline assignment: CDR1 DFQATT and CDR2 SNEGSKA (reference sequence). The chain's CDR3 is CSAPGQGTNEQYF. The CDR3 bases are TGCAGTGCCCCGGGACAGGGTACGAACGAGCAGTACTTC.